These 14 T cell receptor beta chains share one sample of origin, sequenced in a study of cytomegalovirus exposure and HLA in healthy donors (dated by TCRdb to 2017 to 2019). Libraries were prepared through the immunoSEQ multiplex PCR assay. For the multiplex PCR, a mixture combining 60 forward primers for TCR Vbeta segments and 13 reverse primers for TCR Jbeta segments was used. TCRdb took this table from immuneACCESS and kept in-frame rearrangements with V and J called. Such tables lack part of the clones; where checked against another copy, unresolved V genes explain under half of the gap, and the rest is unexplained. The sample table shows over 150,000 clones, and roughly 80% are seen once. The ten largest clones take up around 7.2% of the sample. The sample was PBMCs. The source of these receptors is a man aged 25 to 40 in good health and CMV-seropositive.

In DNA, the CDR3 is TGTGCCAGCAGTTCCCTGGGACAGAGTCGAACCTACGAGCAGTACTTC. It yields the protein CASSSLGQSRTYEQYF. The chain carries TRBV27 and TRBJ2-7; 7 nucleotides match TRBD1. The CDR3 runs 16 residues. Per germline, CDR1 MNHEY and CDR2 SMNVEV (reference sequence). V shed 4 bases, J shed 2 bases, and the junction held 11 bases outside the gene matches.

CDR3 DNA: TGTGCCAGCAGTCCAGTTGGGGGCAGGGGCCAAGAGACCCAGTACTTC. It specifies CASSPVGGRGQETQYF. The chain employs TRBV28 and TRBJ2-5; possibly TRBD1 for D (6 bases). The CDR3 totals 16 residues. Germline loops: CDR1 MDHEN, CDR2 SYDVKM. The V and J ends lost 5 bases and 1 base respectively, with 17 bases between them.

The rearrangement joins TRBV9 to TRBJ2-7, with 10 nucleotides matching TRBD1. This CDR3 has 15 amino acids. The V gene end was trimmed by 3 bases and the J gene end by 7 bases; junction bases not matched to a gene: 10. Germline V gives CDR1 SGDLS, CDR2 YYNGEE. The DNA of the CDR3 is TGTGCCAGCAGCGCCCGGGGACAGGGGACAGGGGAGCAGTACTTC. Translation: CASSARGQGTGEQYF.

This clone was counted a few times. The same CDR3 arises from other DNA sequences in this sample as well. V usage is TRBV15 and J usage is TRBJ1-5, with 7 positions matching TRBD1. Trimming took 0 bases from V and 6 from J; bases not matched to a gene: 5. CDR1 is LNHNV, CDR2 YYDKDF, per germline (reference sequence). The CDR3 is 15 amino acids. CDR3 bases: TGTGCCACCAGCAGAGATAAGGGGGCGGGTCAGCCCCAGCATTTT. Protein product: CATSRDKGAGQPQHF.

This sequence joins TRBV18 and TRBJ1-1; D is ambiguous. Germline values: CDR1 KGHSH, CDR2 LQKENI. The CDR3 has 13 amino acids. Trimming removed 2 bases at V and 6 bases at J, with 10 bases between. CDR3 residues: CASSPDRGSEAFF. CDR3 coding DNA: TGTGCCAGCTCACCAGATCGGGGTTCTGAAGCTTTCTTT.

Worth noting for this clone: Other DNA sequences of this sample code for an identical CDR3. CDR3 protein: CASSEPGGTDTQYF. The CDR3 coding sequence is TGCGCCAGCAGTGAGCCGGGGGGCACAGATACGCAGTATTTT. The chain couples TRBV10-2 to TRBJ2-3, with D possibly being TRBD2 (6 bases). The CDR3 is 14 amino acids. CDR1 WSHSY and CDR2 SAAADI come from the germline V gene. V shed 2 bases and J shed 1 base, with 7 bases lying between them.

The rearrangement uses TRBV21-1 and TRBJ2-7; TRBD2, the table's D call, lacks a check against the DNA. TRBV21-1 is a documented pseudogene. The CDR3 sequence is 14 residues long. The DNA for the CDR3 is TGTGCCAGGGATACTAGCGGGGGCTCCTACGAGCAGTACTTC. As protein: CARDTSGGSYEQYF.

This chain joins TRBV9 and TRBJ2-7; D is possibly TRBD1 (6 bases). The CDR3 has 13 residues. The germline gives CDR1 SGDLS, CDR2 YYNGEE. The V end lost 4 bases, the J end lost 5 bases, and 13 bases lay between the germline ends. CDR3: CASSKQGLHEQYF. Here the CDR3 DNA reads TGTGCCAGCAGCAAACAGGGTCTCCACGAGCAGTACTTC.

V gene TRBV2 combines with J gene TRBJ2-7; D gene uncertain. This CDR3 contains 15 residues. V lost 4 bases and J lost 5, with 18 bases in between. Germline V gene data show CDR1 as SNHLY and CDR2 as FYNNEI. CDR3 nucleotide sequence: TGTGCCAGCAGTGTGGCTCCCTTGAAGATCGACGAGCAGTACTTC. Its protein is CASSVAPLKIDEQYF.

The V gene is TRBV5-6, the J gene TRBJ2-2; TRBD2 agrees at 9 bases. Germline V gene sequence: CDR1 SGHDT, CDR2 YYEEEE. The ends lost 4 bases at V and 6 bases at J; junction bases unmatched: 10. The CDR3 covers 16 residues. The CDR3 DNA follows: TGTGCCAGCAGCCCGGGACTAGCTAGTTACGCCGGGGAGCTGTTTTTT. This codes for CASSPGLASYAGELFF.

The V gene is TRBV27, the J gene TRBJ2-3; TRBD2 agrees at 11 bases. The germline gives CDR1 MNHEY, CDR2 SMNVEV (reference sequence). CDR3 size: 17 residues. J gave up 1 base and V 8 bases, and 11 bases lay outside the gene matches. CDR3 residues: CASGDTSGRIGTDTQYF. CDR3 nucleotide sequence: TGTGCCAGCGGGGACACTAGCGGGAGAATCGGCACAGATACGCAGTATTTT.

V gene TRBV11-3 combines with J gene TRBJ2-3, with 8 bases identical to TRBD2. This CDR3 has 16 residues. CDR1 SGHNT and CDR2 YENEEA come from the germline V gene. The J segment lost 1 base and the V segment lost 8 bases, leaving 11 bases of the junction unmatched. CDR3 DNA sequence: TGTGCCAGCGAACTTGGGAATAGCGGGGGCACAGATACGCAGTATTTT. Its translation: CASELGNSGGTDTQYF.

A note on this clone: A junction boundary mismatches the germline segment, possibly from a read error. The chain couples TRBV7-9 to TRBJ1-4, with 8 nucleotides matching TRBD1. Per the germline V gene, CDR1 is SEHNR and CDR2 is FQNEAQ (reference sequence). The CDR3 length is 15 residues. In DNA form, the CDR3 reads TGTTCCAGCAGCCCCAGGGGGCCAACTAATGAAAAACTGTTTTTT. Protein sequence: CSSSPRGPTNEKLFF.

The gene calls are TRBV7-2 and TRBJ2-7, with D perhaps TRBD1 (6 bases). The CDR3 consists of 12 residues. V was pared by 1 base and J by 7 bases, with 8 bases between. Germline values: CDR1 SGHTA, CDR2 FQGNSA. Here the CDR3 DNA reads TGTGCCAGCAGCTTAGAACAGGGAGAGCAGTACTTC. Protein sequence: CASSLEQGEQYF.